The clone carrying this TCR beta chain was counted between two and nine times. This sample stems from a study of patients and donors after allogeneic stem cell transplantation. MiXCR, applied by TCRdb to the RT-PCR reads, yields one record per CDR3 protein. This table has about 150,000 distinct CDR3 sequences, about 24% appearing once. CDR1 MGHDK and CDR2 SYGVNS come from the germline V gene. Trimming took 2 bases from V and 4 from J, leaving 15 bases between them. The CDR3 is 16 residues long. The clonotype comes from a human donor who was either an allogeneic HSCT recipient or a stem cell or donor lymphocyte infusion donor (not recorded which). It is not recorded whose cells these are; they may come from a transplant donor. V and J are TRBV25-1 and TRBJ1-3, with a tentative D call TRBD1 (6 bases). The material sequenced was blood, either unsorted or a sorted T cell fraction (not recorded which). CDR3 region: CASSERGRGSGNTIYF. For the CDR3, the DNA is TGTGCCAGCAGTGAAAGGGGGAGGGGTTCGGGAAACACCATATATTTT. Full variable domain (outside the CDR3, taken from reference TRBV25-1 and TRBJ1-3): EADIYQTPRYLVIGTGKKITLECSQTMGHDKMYWYQQDPGMELHLIHYSYGVNSTEKGDLSSESTVSRIRTEHFPLTLESARPSHTSQYLCASSERGRGSGNTIYFGEGSWLTVV.